This entry concerns a single TCR beta chain. The V end was cut by 3 bases, the J end by 3 bases, with 4 bases between. Germline V gene sequence: CDR1 DFQATT, CDR2 SNEGSKA (reference sequence). CDR3 length: 11 amino acids. The data derive from a study of T cells in localized non-small cell lung cancer. Using immunoSEQ multiplex PCR, the repertoire was profiled, and TCRdb retains in-frame clones only, with some absent. The sample includes some 40,000 clones, roughly nine tenths of them seen just once. This sample comprised peripheral blood, obtained before any cancer treatment. This receptor was obtained from an older female donor with stage I lung adenocarcinoma. The chain uses TRBV20-1 and TRBJ2-3; no firm D call. CDR3: CSARGTDTQYF. In nucleotides, the CDR3 is TGCAGTGCTAGGGGGACAGATACGCAGTATTTT.